This TCR beta chain was captured in a study of Graves' ophthalmopathy and Graves' hyperthyroidism. Points from the study as a whole: Most thyroid clonotypes with frequency above 0.001 were detected in blood too.

V dropped 6 bases and J dropped 5; count of bases not matched to a gene: 9. Germline CDR1 and CDR2: ENHRY and SYGVKD. The CDR3 contains 16 residues. The authors amplified TCR beta CDR3 regions from RNA transcripts. First-round RT-PCR with HTBI primers preceded a second-round multiplex PCR. TCRdb ran MiXCR on the multiplex PCR reads and lists one entry per CDR3 protein. The sample contains around 600,000 distinct CDR3 sequences, about 41% of which appear only once. As for this clonotype: Its specificity is not known.

The material sequenced was peripheral blood. This chain uses TRBV10-3 with TRBJ2-2; TRBD2 aligns across 10 bases. The source is an adult man with Graves' ophthalmopathy. The CDR3 here is CAIRLAGRLTTGELFF. The CDR3 region has the DNA TGTGCCATCAGACTAGCGGGACGGCTAACAACCGGGGAGCTGTTTTTT.